This T cell receptor (beta chain) originates from a study of blood T cell repertoires in COVID-19. Study-level information: Samples came from the United States, Italy and Spain, spanning acute and convalescent COVID-19. The cDNA or gDNA used as material had been derived from T cells, B-cell-depleted T cells, or PBMCs.

Losses at the gene ends were 0 bases for V and 5 bases for J; bases not matched to a gene: 7. Per the germline V gene, CDR1 is MNHEY and CDR2 is SMNVEV (reference sequence). The CDR3 is 16 residues long. Original analysis: Amplification from reference gene primers served as the basis for estimated nucleated cell counts. Sequenced by immunoSEQ multiplex PCR; TCRdb stores in-frame clones only, minus some. V and J calls and clone size follow that table, whereas D and trimming were derived from the DNA. The profile covers approximately 340,000 clones, with approximately 89% appearing a single time and over 0.7% taken by the ten largest.

The genes are TRBV27 and TRBJ2-1; 7 bases are a match to TRBD1. The source of this sequence is a woman in her forties who had been exposed to COVID-19. Sample: PBMCs or T cells enriched from blood (not recorded which). The CDR3 DNA reads as TGTGCCAGCAGTTTATCGCCCGACAGGGCTAACAATGAGCAGTTCTTC. It encodes CASSLSPDRANNEQFF.